This T cell receptor beta chain was identified during a study of T cell repertoires in cytomegalovirus infection. Using its own MiXCR run on the reads, TCRdb lists one record per CDR3 protein. The table includes roughly 990,000 distinct CDR3 sequences, approximately 33% detected once. In the case of this clonotype: Its cognate antigen is unknown.

The V end lost 3 bases, the J end lost 3 bases, and 8 bases lay between the germline ends. The CDR3 covers 14 residues. CDR1 and CDR2 (germline): MGHRA, YSYEKL. This TCR came from a human donor in good health (CMV status not recorded). Some clones in this sample may be carry-over from other donors' samples. Source: cultured CD8+ T cells from PBMCs, taken from culture after CMV antigen stimulation. The chain carries TRBV4-1 and TRBJ2-2, with D maybe TRBD1 (6 bases). CDR3 residues: CASSQAGDTGELFF. The CDR3 DNA reads TGCGCCAGCAGCCAGGCAGGGGACACCGGGGAGCTGTTTTTT.